The next 13 T cell receptor beta chains were all read from a single sample in a study of T cells in women clearing cervical HPV infection. This table comes from immunoSEQ multiplex PCR, and its TCRdb copy is limited to in-frame clones, with some not included. With 25,000 to 35,000 clones in the sample, the ten largest clones hold about 7.8%. Material: blood buffy coat. The receptors stem from a woman between 18 and 70 years old with a cervical HPV16 infection that either progressed to CIN3+ or cleared (not recorded which).

Concerning this clone: The read halts 3 residues ahead of the CDR3 end, with the missing end drawn from the germline J gene. The V and J genes are TRBV6-1 and TRBJ2-7, with D maybe TRBD1 (5 bases). Trimming took off 3 bases at V and 5 bases at J, with 11 bases between the two ends. The germline V gene encodes CDR1 MNHNS and CDR2 SASEGT. The CDR3 consists of 13 residues. The DNA read from the CDR3 is TGTGCCAGCAGTGAGGGGCTCCTTAACGAG. Translated: CASSEGLLNE. The whole CDR3 sequence is CASSEGLLNEQYF.

Note on this clone: The CDR3 end falls 3 residues outside the read, so it is completed with the germline J gene. The chain combines TRBV30 with TRBJ1-2; the match to TRBD1 covers 11 bases. This CDR3 contains 15 residues. The ends lost 0 bases at V and 2 bases at J; junction bases unmatched: 2. CDR1 GTSNPN and CDR2 SVGIG come from the germline V gene (reference sequence). The CDR3 loop reads CAWSVRDRGNYGYTF. CDR3 bases read: TGTGCCTGGAGTGTAAGGGACAGGGGGAACTATGGC. The complete variable domain, with remaining parts taken from reference TRBV30 and TRBJ1-2, reads SQTIHQWPATLVQPVGSPLSLECTVEGTSNPNLYWYRQAAGRGLQLLFYSVGIGQISSEVPQNLSASRPQDRQFILSSKKLLLSDSGFYLCAWSVRDRGNYGYTFGSGTRLTVV.

As regards this clone: The read halts 3 residues ahead of the CDR3 end, with the missing end drawn from the germline J gene. The chain employs TRBV19 and TRBJ2-1; 11 nucleotides agree with TRBD2. Per the germline V gene, CDR1 is LNHDA and CDR2 is SQIVND (reference sequence). Trimming removed 5 bases from V and 8 bases from J; junction bases left unmatched: 8. The CDR3 has 15 amino acids. Here the CDR3 reads CASSRNSGGAYEQFF. The sequenced CDR3 bases are TGTGCCAGTAGTCGAAATAGCGGGGGGGCGTATGAG.

In regard to this clone: The read falls 3 residues short of the CDR3 end, and the missing part is taken from the germline J gene. The chain employs TRBV2 and TRBJ1-1; TRBD1 agrees at 7 bases. The CDR3 loop spans 15 amino acids. In germline, CDR1 is SNHLY, CDR2 FYNNEI. After removal of 1 base from V and 5 bases from J, the junction contained 7 bases not matched to a gene. The CDR3 spells CASSEGYRGGTEAFF. The CDR3 DNA, read in part, is TGTGCCAGCAGTGAAGGGTACAGGGGAGGGACTGAA.

In the case of this clone: The read ends 3 residues before the CDR3 terminus; that terminus is restored from the germline J gene. The chain recombines TRBV4-1 with TRBJ2-3, with TRBD2 matching 8 bases. Trimming cost V 3 bases and J 4 bases; bases outside gene matches: 9. This CDR3 has 16 amino acids. Germline V CDR1 and CDR2: MGHRA, YSYEKL. Here the CDR3 reads CASSHYGLAGADTQYF. Incomplete CDR3 DNA: TGCGCCAGCAGCCACTACGGACTAGCCGGGGCAGATACG.

Regarding this clone: The missing CDR3 end, 3 residues past where the read stops, is filled in from the germline J gene. This chain uses TRBV19 with TRBJ2-1, with 9 nucleotides matching TRBD1. The CDR3 has 15 residues. Germline loops: CDR1 LNHDA, CDR2 SQIVND (reference sequence). The V segment lost 5 bases and the J segment 3 bases; nucleotides outside the gene matches: 5. CDR3 sequence: CASSLDRGYYNEQFF. The CDR3 DNA, read in part, is TGTGCCAGTAGTTTGGACAGGGGATACTACAATGAG.

A remark on this clone: The read gets to within 3 residues of the CDR3 end, and the germline J gene fills in the rest. The chain uses TRBV5-1 and TRBJ2-7; 9 bases match TRBD1. CDR3 size: 14 residues. Germline V gene data show CDR1 as SGHRS and CDR2 as YFSETQ. The junction had 2 bases not matched to a gene; V was cut back by 0 bases and J by 4 bases. Incomplete CDR3 DNA: TGCGCCAGCAGCTTGGACAGGGGGCAGTACGAG. This codes for CASSLDRGQYE. The entire CDR3 protein reads CASSLDRGQYEQYF.

Comment on this clone: The CDR3 extends 3 residues past the end of the read, so its final part is completed from the germline J gene. The V and J genes are TRBV7-2 and TRBJ1-1; no definite D call. Germline CDR1 reads SGHTA; CDR2 reads FQGNSA. The CDR3 is 14 residues long. Partial CDR3 DNA: TGTGCCAGCAGCTTAGAAGGCTCCCCGCGGGGA. Translation: CASSLEGSPRG. The CDR3, in full, reads CASSLEGSPRGAFF.

Details on this clone: The read gets to within 3 residues of the CDR3 end, and the germline J gene fills in the rest. This chain joins TRBV5-1 and TRBJ2-5, with D possibly matching TRBD1 (7 bases). Trimming pared 0 bases from V and 4 bases from J, leaving 16 bases between. CDR1 and CDR2 from the germline V gene are SGHRS and YFSETQ. The CDR3 runs to 16 residues. The DNA read from the CDR3 is TGCGCCAGCAGCTTGGGATCAGGGGGGCTCGGAGAGACC. It codes for CASSLGSGGLGET. In full, the CDR3 is CASSLGSGGLGETQYF.

Regarding this clone: The CDR3 extends 3 residues past the end of the read, so its final part is completed from the germline J gene. The V gene is TRBV5-1, the J gene TRBJ2-3, with a possible D match to TRBD1 (7 bases). The germline CDR1 and CDR2 sequences are SGHRS and YFSETQ. Deletions cut 0 bases from V and 5 bases from J, with 10 bases between. The CDR3 contains 14 residues. Incomplete CDR3 DNA: TGCGCCAGCAGCTTGGGACAGGGAGGAGATACG. Translated, it gives CASSLGQGGDT. The complete CDR3 sequence is CASSLGQGGDTQYF. The complete variable domain, with remaining parts taken from reference TRBV5-1 and TRBJ2-3, reads KAGVTQTPRYLIKTRGQQVTLSCSPISGHRSVSWYQQTPGQGLQFLFEYFSETQRNKGNFPGRFSGRQFSNSRSEMNVSTLELGDSALYLCASSLGQGGDTQYFGPGTRLTVL.

Comment on this clone: The DNA ends 3 residues before the CDR3 does, and the rest of the CDR3 is filled in from the germline J gene. The V gene is TRBV7-7, the J gene TRBJ2-5; D is possibly TRBD1 (6 bases). Looked up from germline, CDR1 is SSHAT and CDR2 is FNYEAQ (reference sequence). This CDR3 contains 13 residues. The ends were cut back, 1 base at V and 4 bases at J, with 7 bases in the middle. The CDR3 here is CASSLGGGETQYF. The DNA read from the CDR3 is TGTGCCAGCAGCTTAGGAGGGGGAGAGACC.

Comments on this clone: The read terminates 3 residues ahead of where the CDR3 ends, so the germline J gene completes it. V and J are TRBV20-1 and TRBJ2-7; 9 bases fit TRBD2. The CDR3 consists of 15 residues. J gave up 6 bases and V 0 bases, and 9 bases lay outside the gene matches. The germline CDR1 and CDR2 sequences are DFQATT and SNEGSKA (reference sequence). CDR3 bases read: TGCAGTGCTAGAGATGGTAAGCGGGAGGTAGTCGAG. It yields the protein CSARDGKREVVE. In full, the CDR3 is CSARDGKREVVEQYF.

About this clone: The CDR3 goes on 3 residues after the read ends, and that part is filled in from the germline J gene. The V call is TRBV2, the J call TRBJ2-3; 11 bases fit TRBD1. CDR3 size: 13 residues. Germline loops: CDR1 SNHLY, CDR2 FYNNEI. V shed 7 bases and J 5 bases; nucleotides not matched to a gene: 2. CDR3 sequence reads: CASMGQGGDTQYF. The part of the CDR3 DNA that was read is TGTGCCAGCATGGGACAGGGGGGAGATACG. Full variable domain (rest looked up from reference TRBV2 and TRBJ2-3): EPEVTQTPSHQVTQMGQEVILRCVPISNHLYFYWYRQILGQKVEFLVSFYNNEISEKSEIFDDQFSVERPDGSNFTLKIRSTKLEDSAMYFCASMGQGGDTQYFGPGTRLTVL.